This TCR beta chain was obtained from a study of blood T cell repertoires in COVID-19. Produced via immunoSEQ multiplex PCR; TCRdb's table is partial and in-frame only. The sample yields around 150,000 clones, over 80% seen once. This TCR was sampled from an older woman who had recovered from COVID-19. Material for sequencing was peripheral blood.

CDR3 in amino acids: CASSLYLDRGSGYTF. The CDR3 DNA follows: TGTGCCAGCAGCTTATACCTGGACAGGGGATCCGGCTACACCTTC. The V call is TRBV7-9, the J call TRBJ1-2; TRBD1 matches 9 bases. J gave up 8 bases and V 2 bases, and 9 bases lay outside the gene matches. Germline CDR1 reads SEHNR; CDR2 reads FQNEAQ (reference sequence). CDR3 size: 15 residues.